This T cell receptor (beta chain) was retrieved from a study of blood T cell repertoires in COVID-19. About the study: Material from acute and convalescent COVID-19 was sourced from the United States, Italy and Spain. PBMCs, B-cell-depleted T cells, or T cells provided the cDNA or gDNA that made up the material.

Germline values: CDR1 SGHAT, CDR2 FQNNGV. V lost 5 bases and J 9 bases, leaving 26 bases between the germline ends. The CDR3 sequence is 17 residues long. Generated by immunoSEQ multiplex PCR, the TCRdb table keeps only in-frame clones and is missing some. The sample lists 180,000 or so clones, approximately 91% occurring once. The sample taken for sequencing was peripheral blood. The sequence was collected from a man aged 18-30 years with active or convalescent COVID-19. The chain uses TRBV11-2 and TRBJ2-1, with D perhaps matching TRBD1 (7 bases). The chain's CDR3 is CASSEQRWGDSPGEQFF. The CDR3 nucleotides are TGTGCCAGCAGCGAGCAACGCTGGGGGGACAGTCCGGGTGAGCAGTTCTTC.